This TCR beta chain was identified during a study of shared clonotypes between healthy human individuals. General study findings and limits: Generation of non-shared clonotypes was less probable than generation of clonotypes shared by all four donors. Shared clonotypes: about 4.6% naive CD4, under 4% naive CD8, 2.3% memory CD4, approximately 0.4% memory CD8.

For this clone: Its antigen is not identified.

Profiled with immunoSEQ multiplex PCR; TCRdb holds only in-frame clones, not every one. This table holds 2 million to 3 million clones, roughly 93% found once. Memory CD4+ cells were the fraction left after CD45RA+ naive selection. V was clipped by 3 bases and J by 4 bases; unmatched bases: 4. Germline-derived CDR1 and CDR2 are MGHRA and YSYEKL. The CDR3 is 14 amino acids. The V gene is TRBV4-1, the J gene TRBJ2-3, with 7 positions matching TRBD1. The specimen was naive CD4+ T cells from PBMCs. The sample's subset: CD45RA+ positively selected. The source is a man between 18 and 35 years old in good health. Some clones in this sample may be carry-over from other donors' samples. CDR3 bases: TGCGCCAGCAGCCAGCAGACAGGGCCAGATACGCAGTATTTT. Its translation is CASSQQTGPDTQYF.